This T cell receptor (beta chain) was captured by sequencing in a study of cytomegalovirus exposure and HLA in healthy donors. Germline V gene lookup returns CDR1 KGHSH and CDR2 LQKENI. V shed 0 bases and J shed 7 bases, with 18 bases lying between them. The CDR3 contains 16 residues. Study-level results: Later on, a genetic analysis was performed. It linked a missense variant in DCLRE1C with V- and J-gene trimming of TCR beta. Despite most TCR sequences being rare, some public TCRs occurred in many donors. No immune exposure information besides CMV serostatus was available. Fewer N-insertions (relative to the roughly 720-donor mean) were reportedly seen in an Asian-associated ancestry cluster in a later analysis.

In regard to this clone: Its target is unknown.

Vbeta (60) and Jbeta (13) primers were used in the PCR. Repertoires were generated with immunoSEQ multiplex PCR, while TCRdb's copy carries only in-frame clones and drops some. The sample includes around 130,000 clones, about 85% seen only once; the top ten take 1.5% to 2%. The chain combines TRBV18 with TRBJ1-1; tentative D call: TRBD1 (6 bases). The TCR comes from a boy younger than 18 in good health and CMV-seronegative. Sequencing input: PBMCs. For the CDR3, the DNA is TGTGCCAGCTCACCACCTGTAGGGGGGGTTAAAGATGAAGCTTTCTTT. Encoded protein: CASSPPVGGVKDEAFF.